This T cell receptor beta chain was profiled in a study of blood T cell repertoires in COVID-19. The V and J ends lost 2 bases and 2 bases, in that order; junction bases with no gene match: 9. CDR1 is MNHNS and CDR2 is SASEGT in the germline V gene. The CDR3 contains 18 residues. TCRdb's table, derived via immunoSEQ multiplex PCR, lists solely in-frame clones and lacks some. The table records approximately 250,000 clones, more than 70% of them present only once. Input material: peripheral blood. This TCR was recovered from a woman over 75 with COVID-19, enrolled during active disease. The genes are TRBV6-1 and TRBJ2-5; 12 nucleotides match TRBD2. The CDR3 reads CASSEIGLAGGRQETQYF. In DNA form, the CDR3 reads TGTGCCAGCAGTGAAATCGGTCTAGCGGGGGGGCGACAAGAGACCCAGTACTTC.